A single sample is the source of the 22 T cell receptor beta chains below, sequenced in a study of blood T cell repertoires in COVID-19. This table comes from immunoSEQ multiplex PCR, and its TCRdb copy is limited to in-frame clones, with some not included. The sample yields some 80,000 clones, 80% to 95% seen once. What was sequenced was peripheral blood. The receptors originated from a woman older than 75 with acute or convalescent COVID-19.

The chain has TRBV6-1 and TRBJ2-3, with D possibly being TRBD2 (6 bases). Trimming pared 2 bases from V and 2 bases from J, leaving 17 bases between. Germline CDR1 and CDR2: MNHNS and SASEGT. The CDR3 length is 17 residues. This CDR3 is CASSEIGGTLSTDTQYF. CDR3 sequence (DNA): TGTGCCAGCAGTGAAATCGGAGGGACTCTCTCCACAGATACGCAGTATTTT.

The rearrangement links TRBV20-1 to TRBJ2-6; TRBD1 matches at 8 bases. Trimming removed 3 bases from V and 4 bases from J; junction bases left unmatched: 8. The CDR3 has 16 amino acids. Germline CDR1 reads DFQATT; CDR2 reads SNEGSKA (reference sequence). The CDR3 nucleotides are TGCAGTGCTAGTGGCAGGGGGCTATCGGGGGCCAACGTCCTGACTTTC. This encodes CSASGRGLSGANVLTF.

This sequence joins TRBV11-2 and TRBJ2-2; 8 nucleotides line up with TRBD2. CDR3 length: 17 amino acids. Germline CDR1 SGHAT, CDR2 FQNNGV. The V gene end was trimmed by 5 bases and the J gene end by 7 bases; junction bases not matched to a gene: 15. The CDR3 loop is CASSPQLLAGGLGELFF. The DNA for the CDR3 is TGTGCCAGCAGCCCCCAGCTTCTAGCGGGTGGCCTCGGGGAGCTGTTTTTT.

This clone has only one observation. The J gene is TRBJ1-3, the V gene TRBV6-5; D gene unclear. Trimming left V 4 bases short and J 8 bases short, with 6 bases between. The CDR3 spans 11 residues. Germline V CDR1 and CDR2: MNHEY, SVGAGI. DNA of the CDR3: TGTGCCAGCAGTTCCGGAGACACCATATATTTT. Translating it yields CASSSGDTIYF.

V is TRBV3-1 (or the pseudogene TRBV3-2) and J is TRBJ1-5; D gene uncertain. V lost 2 bases and J 2 bases, leaving 10 bases between the germline ends. Looked up from germline, CDR1 is LGHDT and CDR2 is YNNKEL (reference sequence). This CDR3 has 15 amino acids. The CDR3 region is CASSQRGFGNQPQHF. Written as DNA, the CDR3 is TGTGCCAGCAGCCAACGAGGATTCGGCAATCAGCCCCAGCATTTT.

The chain is built from TRBV5-6 and TRBJ2-1; no clear D. Per the germline V gene, CDR1 is SGHDT and CDR2 is YYEEEE. The CDR3 runs 11 residues. V was pared by 0 bases and J by 10 bases, with 5 bases between. CDR3 sequence reads: CASSLAREQFF. CDR3 sequence (DNA): TGTGCCAGCAGCTTGGCCAGAGAGCAGTTCTTC.

In DNA form, the CDR3 reads TGTGCCAGCAGGCCGGGACTAGCGGACGAGCAGTACTTC. Amino acid sequence: CASRPGLADEQYF. V gene TRBV2 combines with J gene TRBJ2-7; TRBD2 agrees at 11 bases. Germline V lookup: CDR1 SNHLY, CDR2 FYNNEI. J gave up 5 bases and V 6 bases, and 3 bases lay outside the gene matches. The CDR3 sequence is 13 residues long.

The gene calls are TRBV9 and TRBJ1-3; TRBD1 might be the D (6 bases). The germline V gene has CDR1 SGDLS and CDR2 YYNGEE. The CDR3 has 16 amino acids. Trimming removed 0 bases from V and 4 bases from J, with 14 bases in between. CDR3 loop: CASSVEGADSGNTIYF. Here the CDR3 DNA reads TGTGCCAGCAGCGTAGAGGGCGCGGACAGCGGAAACACCATATATTTT.

The CDR3 protein is CASSLDRMKEQYF. CDR3 in DNA: TGTGCCAGCAGCTTGGACAGGATGAAAGAGCAGTACTTC. This chain uses TRBV5-4 with TRBJ2-7; a weak D match, TRBD1 (5 bases). This CDR3 is 13 amino acids long. Germline V lookup: CDR1 SGHNT, CDR2 YYREEE (reference sequence). V was shortened by 0 bases and J by 7 bases, with 11 bases between the two germline ends.

This chain joins TRBV19 and TRBJ1-4, with D uncertain. Germline V CDR1 and CDR2: LNHDA, SQIVND (reference sequence). V was clipped by 3 bases and J by 8 bases, with 13 bases between them. CDR3 length: 14 residues. In nucleotides, the CDR3 is TGTGCCAGTAGTATTCAACAGTTTGGGGAAAAACTGTTTTTT. This encodes CASSIQQFGEKLFF. The full variable domain, in which reference TRBV19 and TRBJ1-4 provide the parts outside the CDR3, is DGGITQSPKYLFRKEGQNVTLSCEQNLNHDAMYWYRQDPGQGLRLIYYSQIVNDFQKGDIAEGYSVSREKKESFPLTVTSAQKNPTAFYLCASSIQQFGEKLFFGSGTQLSVL.

The rearrangement joins TRBV7-2 to TRBJ1-3; 7 nucleotides align to TRBD1. The CDR3 extends over 15 amino acids. Trimming took 3 bases from V and 0 from J; bases not matched to a gene: 2. Germline CDR1 SGHTA, CDR2 FQGNSA. The CDR3 spells CASSLTGNSGNTIYF. CDR3 in DNA: TGTGCCAGCAGCTTGACAGGGAACTCTGGAAACACCATATATTTT.

The chain employs TRBV2 and TRBJ2-1, with 8 bases that match TRBD2. The germline gives CDR1 SNHLY, CDR2 FYNNEI. With V trimmed by 6 bases and J by 10 bases, 14 bases remained unmatched. The CDR3 is 15 residues long. The CDR3 DNA is TGTGCCAGCAGGGACCTAGCGGGCAACCCCTCGGAGCAGTTCTTC. Its translation: CASRDLAGNPSEQFF.

The DNA of the CDR3 is TGCGCCAGCAGCTTGGAGGGGGTTCGGAGCACCGGGGAGCTGTTTTTT. This sequence encodes CASSLEGVRSTGELFF. The chain has TRBV5-1 and TRBJ2-2, with D perhaps TRBD1 (6 bases). Germline assignment: CDR1 SGHRS and CDR2 YFSETQ. Trimming cost V 0 bases and J 4 bases, with 13 bases left between them. This CDR3 spans 16 amino acids.

The rearrangement links TRBV2 to TRBJ1-2; unclear D gene. The CDR3 is 12 residues long. The germline gives CDR1 SNHLY, CDR2 FYNNEI. Trimming shortened V by 4 bases and J by 4 bases, and 7 bases separated the two germline ends. CDR3 in amino acids: CASSGLSYGYTF. The CDR3 bases are TGTGCCAGCAGTGGACTTAGCTATGGCTACACCTTC.

J is TRBJ1-2 and V is TRBV7-8; D not resolved. Deletions cut 3 bases from V and 7 bases from J, with 9 bases between. This CDR3 is built from 12 residues. The V gene's germline CDR1 is SGHVS and CDR2 FQNEAQ. The CDR3 DNA reads TGTGCCAGCAGCTTGGTAGATTCTGGCTACACCTTC. It translates to CASSLVDSGYTF.

This sequence joins TRBV18 and TRBJ2-3, with 15 bases identical to TRBD2. The CDR3 contains 16 residues. Looked up from germline, CDR1 is KGHSH and CDR2 is LQKENI. V was pared by 2 bases and J by 5 bases, with 2 bases of the junction left unmatched. The CDR3 DNA is TGTGCCAGCTCACCAAGGGGACTAGCGGGGGGAGATACGCAGTATTTT. Protein product: CASSPRGLAGGDTQYF.

The chain recombines TRBV9 with TRBJ1-6, with D possibly matching TRBD1 (5 bases). V lost 2 bases, J lost 5 bases, and 11 bases lay in between. This CDR3 has 15 amino acids. Per the germline V gene, CDR1 is SGDLS and CDR2 is YYNGEE. The DNA of the CDR3 is TGTGCCAGCAGCGTCGGGGGACGGAATAATTCACCCCTCCACTTT. Translated, it gives CASSVGGRNNSPLHF.

The rearrangement joins TRBV27 to TRBJ2-2; 8 nucleotides agree with TRBD2. The V gene end was trimmed by 5 bases and the J gene end by 5 bases; junction bases not matched to a gene: 10. Germline-derived CDR1 and CDR2 are MNHEY and SMNVEV (reference sequence). There are 16 residues in the CDR3. The CDR3 bases are TGTGCCAGCAGTCCCCGGACTAGCCGTAAAACCGGGGAGCTGTTTTTT. Protein product: CASSPRTSRKTGELFF.

The chain carries TRBV5-6 and TRBJ2-7, with TRBD1 matching 8 bases. Germline trimming cut 2 bases from V and 2 bases from J; bases unmatched to any gene: 9. There are 16 residues in the CDR3. Germline V gene sequence: CDR1 SGHDT, CDR2 YYEEEE. In nucleotides, the CDR3 is TGTGCCAGCAGCTTACAGTGGACAGGGTCCACCTACGAGCAGTACTTC. Encoded protein: CASSLQWTGSTYEQYF.

CDR3 in amino acids: CASSAGPGQDIYEQYF. In DNA, the CDR3 is TGTGCCAGCAGCGCCGGCCCGGGACAGGATATCTACGAGCAGTACTTC. This sequence joins TRBV9 and TRBJ2-7; 8 positions agree with TRBD1. The CDR3 totals 16 residues. Germline assignment: CDR1 SGDLS and CDR2 YYNGEE. V lost 3 bases, J lost 3 bases, and 11 bases stayed unmatched.

The genes are TRBV7-6 and TRBJ1-1, with 8 nucleotides matching TRBD1. With V trimmed by 6 bases and J by 4 bases, 4 bases remained unmatched. The CDR3 sequence is 13 residues long. Germline V gene lookup returns CDR1 SGHVS and CDR2 FNYEAQ. The CDR3 DNA reads as TGTGCCAGCAGGGATACAGGGGGCACTGAAGCTTTCTTT. Encoded protein: CASRDTGGTEAFF.

The J gene is TRBJ1-3, the V gene TRBV7-2, with D hard to call. The CDR3 consists of 17 residues. V lost 2 bases and J lost 1, with 15 bases in between. CDR1 is SGHTA, CDR2 FQGNSA, per germline. CDR3 sequence: CASSLFPGGPSGNTIYF. For the CDR3, the DNA is TGTGCCAGCAGCTTATTCCCGGGAGGTCCGTCTGGAAACACCATATATTTT.